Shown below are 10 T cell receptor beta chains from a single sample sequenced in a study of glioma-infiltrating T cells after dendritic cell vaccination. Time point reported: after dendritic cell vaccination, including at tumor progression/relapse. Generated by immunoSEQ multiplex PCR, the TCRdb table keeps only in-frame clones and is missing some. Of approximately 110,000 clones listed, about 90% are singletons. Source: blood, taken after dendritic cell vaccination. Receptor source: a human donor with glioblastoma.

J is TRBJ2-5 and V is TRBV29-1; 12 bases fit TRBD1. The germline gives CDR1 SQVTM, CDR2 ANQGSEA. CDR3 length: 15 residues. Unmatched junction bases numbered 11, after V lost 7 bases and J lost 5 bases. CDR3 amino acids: CSAAGDRGRTETQYF. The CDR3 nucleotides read TGCAGCGCCGCTGGGGACAGGGGGCGCACGGAGACCCAGTACTTC.

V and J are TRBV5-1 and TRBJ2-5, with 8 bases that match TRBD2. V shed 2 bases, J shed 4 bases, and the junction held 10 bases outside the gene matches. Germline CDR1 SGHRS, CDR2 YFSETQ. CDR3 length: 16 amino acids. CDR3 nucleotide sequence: TGCGCCAGCAGCTTCGAGGCCAGCGGGAGTGGAGAGACCCAGTACTTC. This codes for CASSFEASGSGETQYF. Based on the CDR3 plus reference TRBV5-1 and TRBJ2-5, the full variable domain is KAGVTQTPRYLIKTRGQQVTLSCSPISGHRSVSWYQQTPGQGLQFLFEYFSETQRNKGNFPGRFSGRQFSNSRSEMNVSTLELGDSALYLCASSFEASGSGETQYFGPGTRLLVL.

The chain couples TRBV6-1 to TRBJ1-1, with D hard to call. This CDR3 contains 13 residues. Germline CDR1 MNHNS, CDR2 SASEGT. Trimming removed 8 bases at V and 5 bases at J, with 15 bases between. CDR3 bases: TGTGCCAGCTACGGGAAGGTCGGGACTGAAGCTTTCTTT. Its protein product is CASYGKVGTEAFF.

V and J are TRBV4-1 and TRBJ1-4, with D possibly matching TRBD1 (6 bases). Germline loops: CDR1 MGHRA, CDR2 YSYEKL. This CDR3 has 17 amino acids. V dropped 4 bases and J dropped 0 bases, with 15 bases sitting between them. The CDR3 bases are TGCGCCAGCAGCCGAACCGCAGGGGCCACAACTAATGAAAAACTGTTTTTT. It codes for CASSRTAGATTNEKLFF.

CDR3 region: CASSAFSGVGAGELFF. Here the CDR3 DNA reads TGCGCCAGCAGCGCGTTTTCCGGGGTTGGAGCCGGGGAGCTGTTTTTT. This chain joins TRBV5-1 and TRBJ2-2; TRBD2 might be the D (5 bases). CDR3 length: 16 amino acids. Trimming took off 4 bases at V and 6 bases at J, with 19 bases between the two ends. Germline V gives CDR1 SGHRS, CDR2 YFSETQ.

The CDR3 loop is CSVAGTYTDTQYF. The CDR3 coding sequence is TGCAGCGTCGCCGGGACTTACACAGATACGCAGTATTTT. V and J are TRBV29-1 and TRBJ2-3, with TRBD2 as a possible D gene (6 bases). Germline lookup yields CDR1 SQVTM and CDR2 ANQGSEA. V lost 6 bases and J lost 2, with 12 bases in between. This CDR3 comprises 13 residues.

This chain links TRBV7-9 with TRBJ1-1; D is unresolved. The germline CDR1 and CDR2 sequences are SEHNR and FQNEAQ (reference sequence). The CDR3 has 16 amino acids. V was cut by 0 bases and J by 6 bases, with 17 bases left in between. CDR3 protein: CASSLAGGVMRSEAFF. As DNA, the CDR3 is TGTGCCAGCAGCTTAGCTGGCGGCGTCATGAGGTCTGAAGCTTTCTTT.

CDR3 DNA sequence: TGTGCCAGCAGCTTGGAACAGGGGGCAAGAGGCTACACCTTC. Amino acid sequence: CASSLEQGARGYTF. The rearrangement joins TRBV5-6 to TRBJ1-2; 9 positions agree with TRBD1. The germline CDR1 and CDR2 sequences are SGHDT and YYEEEE. The CDR3 consists of 14 residues. After removal of 0 bases from V and 8 bases from J, the junction contained 5 bases not matched to a gene.

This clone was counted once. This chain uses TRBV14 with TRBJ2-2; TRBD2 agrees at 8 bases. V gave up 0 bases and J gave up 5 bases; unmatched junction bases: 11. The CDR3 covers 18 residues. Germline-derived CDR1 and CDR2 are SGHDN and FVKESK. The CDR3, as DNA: TGTGCCAGCAGCCAAGATTCGCTAGCGGGTATTCCTACCGGGGAGCTGTTTTTT. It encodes CASSQDSLAGIPTGELFF.

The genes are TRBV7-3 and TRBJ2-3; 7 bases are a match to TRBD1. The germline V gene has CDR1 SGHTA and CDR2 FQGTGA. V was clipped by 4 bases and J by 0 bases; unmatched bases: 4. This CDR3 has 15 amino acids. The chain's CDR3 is CASSSKGQSTDTQYF. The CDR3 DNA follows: TGTGCCAGCAGCTCCAAGGGACAGAGCACAGATACGCAGTATTTT. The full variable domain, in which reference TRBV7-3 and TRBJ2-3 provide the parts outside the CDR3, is GAGVSQTPSNKVTEKGKYVELRCDPISGHTALYWYRQSLGQGPEFLIYFQGTGAADDSGLPNDRFFAVRPEGSVSTLKIQRTERGDSAVYLCASSSKGQSTDTQYFGPGTRLTVL.